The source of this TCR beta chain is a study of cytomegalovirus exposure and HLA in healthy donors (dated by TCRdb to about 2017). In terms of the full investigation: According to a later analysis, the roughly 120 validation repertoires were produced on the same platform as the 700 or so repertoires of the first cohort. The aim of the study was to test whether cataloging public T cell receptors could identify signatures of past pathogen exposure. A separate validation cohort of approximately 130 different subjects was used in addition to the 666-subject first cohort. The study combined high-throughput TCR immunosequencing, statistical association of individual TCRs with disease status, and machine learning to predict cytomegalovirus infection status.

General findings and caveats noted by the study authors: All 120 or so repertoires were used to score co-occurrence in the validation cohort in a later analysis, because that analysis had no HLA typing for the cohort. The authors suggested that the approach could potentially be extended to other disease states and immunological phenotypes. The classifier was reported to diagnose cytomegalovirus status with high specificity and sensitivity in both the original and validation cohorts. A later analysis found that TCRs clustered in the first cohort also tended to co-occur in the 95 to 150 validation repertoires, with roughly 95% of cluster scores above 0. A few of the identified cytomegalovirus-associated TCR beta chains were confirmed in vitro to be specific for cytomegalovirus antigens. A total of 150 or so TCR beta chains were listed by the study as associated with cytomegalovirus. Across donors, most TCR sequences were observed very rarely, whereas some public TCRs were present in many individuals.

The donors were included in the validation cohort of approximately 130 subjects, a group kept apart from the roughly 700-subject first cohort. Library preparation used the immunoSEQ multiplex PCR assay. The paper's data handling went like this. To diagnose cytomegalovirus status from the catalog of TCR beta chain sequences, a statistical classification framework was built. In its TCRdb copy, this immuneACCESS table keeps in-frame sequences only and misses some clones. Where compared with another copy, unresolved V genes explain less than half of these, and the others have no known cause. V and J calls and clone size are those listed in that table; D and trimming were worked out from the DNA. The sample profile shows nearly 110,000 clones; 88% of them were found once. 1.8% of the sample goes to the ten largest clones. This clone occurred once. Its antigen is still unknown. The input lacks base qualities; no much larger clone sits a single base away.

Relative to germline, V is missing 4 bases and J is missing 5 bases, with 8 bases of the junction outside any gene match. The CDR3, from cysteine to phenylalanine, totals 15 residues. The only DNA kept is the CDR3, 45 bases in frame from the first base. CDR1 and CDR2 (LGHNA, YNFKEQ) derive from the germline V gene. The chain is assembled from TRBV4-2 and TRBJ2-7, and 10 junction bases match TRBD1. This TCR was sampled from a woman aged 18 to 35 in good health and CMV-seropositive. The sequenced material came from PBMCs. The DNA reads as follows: TGTGCCAGCAGCCGCCAACTTGGACAGGGGGACGAGCAGTACTTC. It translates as CASSRQLGQGDEQYF.